This entry describes one T cell receptor beta chain. Antigen specificity is unknown. Sequencing used immunoSEQ multiplex PCR; TCRdb keeps in-frame clones, though not all of them. In the table there are a few hundred thousand clones, 86% of which are singletons. Donors came from a validation cohort of over a hundred subjects, distinct from the first 666-subject cohort. The V gene end was trimmed by 6 bases and the J gene end by 10 bases; junction bases not matched to a gene: 11. The germline V gene encodes CDR1 SGHTA and CDR2 FQGNSA. This CDR3 comprises 14 residues. The sample comes from a study of cytomegalovirus exposure and HLA in healthy donors. The study, taken as a whole, reports: Reports described diagnosis of cytomegalovirus status by the classifier as highly specific and sensitive.

This sequence originates from a young woman in good health and CMV-seronegative. Sequenced sample: PBMCs. The genes are TRBV7-2 and TRBJ2-1, with TRBD2 matching over 8 bases. The CDR3 loop is CASSPEWVAGEQFF. Here the CDR3 DNA reads TGTGCCAGCAGTCCCGAGTGGGTAGCGGGAGAGCAGTTCTTC.